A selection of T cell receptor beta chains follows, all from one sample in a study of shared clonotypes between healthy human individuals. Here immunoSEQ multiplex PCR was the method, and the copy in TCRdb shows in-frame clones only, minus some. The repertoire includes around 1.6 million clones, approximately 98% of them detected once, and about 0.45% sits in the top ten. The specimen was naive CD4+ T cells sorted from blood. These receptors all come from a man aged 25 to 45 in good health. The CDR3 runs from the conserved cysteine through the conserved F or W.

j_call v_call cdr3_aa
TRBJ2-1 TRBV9 CASDNSGRATNEQFF
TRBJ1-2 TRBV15 CATSRDTEPPLGYTF
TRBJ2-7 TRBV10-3 CAISESGQGSSYEQYF
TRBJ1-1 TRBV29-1 CSAPTLNTEAFF
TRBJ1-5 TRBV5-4 CASSEDNQPQHF
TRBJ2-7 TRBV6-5 CASSYSRDAAYEQYF
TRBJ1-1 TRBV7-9 CASSPGLTTEAFF
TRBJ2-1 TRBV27 CASSFEGLATEQFF
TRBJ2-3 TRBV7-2 CASSARRSTDTQYF
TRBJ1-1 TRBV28 CASSPLGGGTEAFF
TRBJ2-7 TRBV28 CASSLWVGQGINEQYF
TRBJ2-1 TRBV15 CATSRDMASDEQFF
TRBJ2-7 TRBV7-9 CASSPLGGRGYEQYF
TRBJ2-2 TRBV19 CASIPGHRIGTGELFF
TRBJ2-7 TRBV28 CASRPTGGAKWDEQYF
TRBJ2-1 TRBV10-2 CASLLVVPHNEQFF
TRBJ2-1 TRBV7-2 CASSLIEYEQFF
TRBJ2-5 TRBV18 CASSPPLSETQYF
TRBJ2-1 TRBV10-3 CAISASSGRGQGATRYNEQFF
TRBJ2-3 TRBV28 CASRPSGLAGPRSTDTQYF
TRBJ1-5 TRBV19 CASSGKGGNYQPQHF
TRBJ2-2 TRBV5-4 CASSLAGNTGELFF
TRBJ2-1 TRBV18 CASSRSGTEYNEQFF
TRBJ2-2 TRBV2 CASSEVTSTGELFF
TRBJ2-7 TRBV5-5 CASSLVGTQIYEQYF
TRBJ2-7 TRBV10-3 CAISPQGARASEQYF
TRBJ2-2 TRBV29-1 CSVGTLTNTGELFF
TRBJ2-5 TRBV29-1 CSTRAGETQYF
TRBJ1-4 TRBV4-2 CASSQTALNEKLFF
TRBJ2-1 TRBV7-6 CASTIKVAGGYNEQFF
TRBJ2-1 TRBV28 CASSLYLLGGISYNEQFF
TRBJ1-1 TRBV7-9 CASSRLGLGGGTEAFF
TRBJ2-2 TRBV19 CASTHPGGGGELFF
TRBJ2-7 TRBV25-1 CASSDPRAGHYEQYF
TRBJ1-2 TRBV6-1 CASSEDGTGPWYGYTF
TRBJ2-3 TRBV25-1 CASRPSGSGDTQYF
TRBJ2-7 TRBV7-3 CASSLSSGYEQYF
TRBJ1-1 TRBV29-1 CSGTQGGNTEAFF
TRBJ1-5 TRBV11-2 CASSLGVGDNQPQHF
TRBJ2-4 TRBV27 CASSLLAIDLAKNIQYF
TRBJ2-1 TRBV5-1 CASSYSPPSNEQFF
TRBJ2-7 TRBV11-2 CASSSRTESYEQYF
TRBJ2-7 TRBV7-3 CASSPGQGDEQYF
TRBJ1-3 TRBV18 CASSPRTGFDRNTIYF
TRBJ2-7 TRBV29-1 CSADVGLAAPYEQYF
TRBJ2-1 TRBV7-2 CASSDPGLAGRTMEQFF
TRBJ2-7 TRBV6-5 CASSYEASGRSYEQYF
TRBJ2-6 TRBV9 CASSPTGQVVGGANVLTF
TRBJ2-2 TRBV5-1 CASSLFSRGSGELFF
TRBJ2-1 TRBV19 CASKGAREQFF
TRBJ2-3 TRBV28 CASSSGGQGADTQYF
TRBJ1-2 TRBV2 CASSVEGAFGNNGYTF